This TCR beta chain emerged from a study of T cell changes during pregnancy in multiple sclerosis. Germline lookup yields CDR1 SGHVS and CDR2 FQNEAQ. This CDR3 region has 14 residues. V shed 5 bases, J shed 6 bases, and the junction held 9 bases outside the gene matches. TCRdb's table, derived via immunoSEQ multiplex PCR, lists solely in-frame clones and lacks some. The table records some 46,000 clones, roughly 92% of them present only once. The chain carries TRBV7-8 and TRBJ1-2, with 7 bases lining up with TRBD1. The receptor comes from a female donor with multiple sclerosis, enrolled in a pregnancy study. The source material was CD4+ T cells from peripheral blood mononuclear cells, sampled after pregnancy. The CDR3 DNA sequence: TGTGCCAGCAGCCGAACTAGGACAGGCGATGGCTACACCTTC. Translated, it gives CASSRTRTGDGYTF.